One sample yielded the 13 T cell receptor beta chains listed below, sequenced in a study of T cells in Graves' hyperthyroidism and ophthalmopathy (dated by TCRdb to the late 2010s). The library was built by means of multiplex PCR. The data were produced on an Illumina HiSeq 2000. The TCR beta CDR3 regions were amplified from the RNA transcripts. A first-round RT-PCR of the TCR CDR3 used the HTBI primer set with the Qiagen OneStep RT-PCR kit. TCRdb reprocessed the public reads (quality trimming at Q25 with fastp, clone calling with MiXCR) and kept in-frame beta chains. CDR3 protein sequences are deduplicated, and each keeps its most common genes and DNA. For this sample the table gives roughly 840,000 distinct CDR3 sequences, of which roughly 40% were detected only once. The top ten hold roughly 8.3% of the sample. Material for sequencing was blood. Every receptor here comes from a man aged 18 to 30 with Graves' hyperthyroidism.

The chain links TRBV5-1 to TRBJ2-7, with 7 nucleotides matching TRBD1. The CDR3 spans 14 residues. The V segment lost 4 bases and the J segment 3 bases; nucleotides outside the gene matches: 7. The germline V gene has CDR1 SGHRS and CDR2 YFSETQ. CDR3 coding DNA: TGCGCCAGCAGCCAAGGGGGACAGCACTACGAGCAGTACTTC. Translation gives CASSQGGQHYEQYF.

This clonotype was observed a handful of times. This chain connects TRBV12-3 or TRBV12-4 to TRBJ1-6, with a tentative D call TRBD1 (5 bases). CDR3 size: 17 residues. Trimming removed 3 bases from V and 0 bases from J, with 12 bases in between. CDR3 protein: CASSLGQGSSYNSPLHF. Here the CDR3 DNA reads TGTGCCAGCAGTTTGGGGCAAGGGAGCTCCTATAATTCACCCCTCCACTTT.

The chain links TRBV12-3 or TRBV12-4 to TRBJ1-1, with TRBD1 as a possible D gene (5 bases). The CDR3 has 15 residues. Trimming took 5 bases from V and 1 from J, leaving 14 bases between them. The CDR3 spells CASSEAPGRNTEAFF. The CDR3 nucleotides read TGTGCCAGCAGTGAAGCCCCAGGGCGGAACACTGAAGCTTTCTTT.

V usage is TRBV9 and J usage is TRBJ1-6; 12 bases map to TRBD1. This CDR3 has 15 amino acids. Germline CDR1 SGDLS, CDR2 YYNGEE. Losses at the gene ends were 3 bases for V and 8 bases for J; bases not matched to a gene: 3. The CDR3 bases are TGTGCCAGCAGCGAGCGGGACAGGGGGCATTCACCCCTCCACTTT. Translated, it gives CASSERDRGHSPLHF.

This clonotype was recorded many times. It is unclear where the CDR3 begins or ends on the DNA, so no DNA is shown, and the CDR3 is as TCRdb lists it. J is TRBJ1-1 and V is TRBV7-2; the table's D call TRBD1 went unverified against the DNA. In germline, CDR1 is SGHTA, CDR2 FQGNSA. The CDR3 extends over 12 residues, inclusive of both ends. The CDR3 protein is CASSFGQGIPFF.

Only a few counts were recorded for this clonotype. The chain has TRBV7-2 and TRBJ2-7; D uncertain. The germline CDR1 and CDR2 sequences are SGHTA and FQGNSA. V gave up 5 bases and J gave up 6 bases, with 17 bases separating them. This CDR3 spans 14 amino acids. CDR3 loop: CASSLPGSPLEQYF. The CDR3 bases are TGTGCCAGCAGCCTCCCTGGAAGCCCCCTCGAGCAGTACTTC.

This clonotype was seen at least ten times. CDR3 sequence: CASSLVGDSWETQYF. The CDR3 DNA reads TGTGCCAGCAGCTTAGTAGGGGACTCTTGGGAGACCCAGTACTTC. This chain connects TRBV7-2 to TRBJ2-5; possibly TRBD2 for D (6 bases). The V end lost 1 base, the J end lost 5 bases, and 14 bases lay between the germline ends. The CDR3 covers 15 residues. Per germline, CDR1 SGHTA and CDR2 FQGNSA.

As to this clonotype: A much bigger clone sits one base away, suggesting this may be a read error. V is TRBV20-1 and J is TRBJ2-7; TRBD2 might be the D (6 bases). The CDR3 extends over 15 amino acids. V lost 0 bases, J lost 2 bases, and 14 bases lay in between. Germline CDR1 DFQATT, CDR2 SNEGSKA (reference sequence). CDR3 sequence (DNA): TGCAGTGCTAGAGATCCTCGGCGGGACCCCTACGAGCAGTACTTC. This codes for CSARDPRRDPYEQYF.

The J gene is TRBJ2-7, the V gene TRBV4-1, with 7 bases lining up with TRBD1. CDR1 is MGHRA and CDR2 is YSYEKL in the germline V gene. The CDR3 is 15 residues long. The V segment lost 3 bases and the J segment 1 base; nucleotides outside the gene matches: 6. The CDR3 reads CASSHSGQNSYEQYF. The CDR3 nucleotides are TGCGCCAGCAGCCATTCGGGACAGAATTCCTACGAGCAGTACTTC.

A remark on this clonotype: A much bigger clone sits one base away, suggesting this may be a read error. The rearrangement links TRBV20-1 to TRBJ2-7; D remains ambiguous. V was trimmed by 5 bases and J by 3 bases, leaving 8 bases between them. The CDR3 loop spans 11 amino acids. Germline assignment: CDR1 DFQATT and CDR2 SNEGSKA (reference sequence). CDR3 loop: CSAPDYYEQYF. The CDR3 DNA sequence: TGCAGTGCTCCTGATTACTACGAGCAGTACTTC.

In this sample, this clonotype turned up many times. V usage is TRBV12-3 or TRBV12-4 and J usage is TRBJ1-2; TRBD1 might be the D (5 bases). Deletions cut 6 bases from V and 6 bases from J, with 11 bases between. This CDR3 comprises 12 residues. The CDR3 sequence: CASSRALNGYTF. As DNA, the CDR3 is TGTGCCAGCAGCAGGGCTTTGAATGGCTACACCTTC.

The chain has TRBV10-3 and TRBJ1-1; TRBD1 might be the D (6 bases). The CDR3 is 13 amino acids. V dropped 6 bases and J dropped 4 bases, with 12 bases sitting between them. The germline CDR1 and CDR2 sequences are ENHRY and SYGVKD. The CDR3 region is CAISPARGTEAFF. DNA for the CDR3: TGTGCCATCAGCCCAGCCAGGGGCACTGAAGCTTTCTTT.

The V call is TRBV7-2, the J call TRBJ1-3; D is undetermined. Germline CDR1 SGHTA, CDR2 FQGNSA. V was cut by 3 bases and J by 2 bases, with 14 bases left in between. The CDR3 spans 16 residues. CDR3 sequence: CASSLEGVIAGNTIYF. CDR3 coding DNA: TGTGCCAGCAGCTTGGAAGGTGTAATTGCTGGAAACACCATATATTTT.